One sample yielded the 26 T cell receptor beta chains listed below, sequenced in a study of cytomegalovirus exposure and HLA in healthy donors. Primers: 60 Vbeta forward and 13 Jbeta reverse. The table came from immunoSEQ multiplex PCR; TCRdb's copy has only in-frame clones and leaves some out. The table has 100,000 to 130,000 clones, 82% seen once. The specimen sequenced was PBMCs. The receptors come from a man aged 25-40 years in good health and CMV-seropositive.

CDR3 in DNA: TGTGCCAGCAGCCGCGGGGGGGCAGGGGGCTTAGCTGGGGCCAACGTCCTGACTTTC. Encoded protein: CASSRGGAGGLAGANVLTF. The gene calls are TRBV9 and TRBJ2-6; D possibly corresponds to TRBD2 (9 bases). With 4 bases removed from V and 2 bases from J, the gap between germline ends came to 22 bases. This CDR3 spans 19 amino acids. Germline V CDR1 and CDR2: SGDLS, YYNGEE.

The chain is built from TRBV7-3 and TRBJ1-2, with no clear D. Germline lookup yields CDR1 SGHTA and CDR2 FQGTGA. Trimming shortened V by 5 bases and J by 2 bases, and 15 bases separated the two germline ends. The CDR3 is made up of 15 amino acids. Here the CDR3 reads CASSRAAGNNYGYTF. The CDR3, as DNA: TGTGCCAGCAGCCGGGCGGCGGGGAACAACTATGGCTACACCTTC.

Points on this clone: At one end, the junction sequence differs from germline, possibly due to a read error. CDR3 coding DNA: TGTTCCAGCAGCCCCCCAGGGTTCCCGGGCACTGAAGCTTTCTTT. It codes for CSSSPPGFPGTEAFF. The chain recombines TRBV7-9 with TRBJ1-1, with a weak D call TRBD1 (5 bases). CDR3 size: 15 residues. Germline V gene sequence: CDR1 SEHNR, CDR2 FQNEAQ (reference sequence).

J is TRBJ2-5 and V is TRBV21-1; the DNA was not compared with TRBD2, the D call given in the table. TRBV21-1 corresponds to a pseudogene. CDR3 size: 18 residues. CDR3 protein: CASSKDRTSGGTQETQYF. DNA of the CDR3: TGTGCCAGCAGCAAAGATAGGACTAGCGGGGGGACCCAAGAGACCCAGTACTTC.

The chain employs TRBV27 and TRBJ2-7; possibly TRBD1 for D (6 bases). CDR1 and CDR2 (germline): MNHEY, SMNVEV (reference sequence). The V end lost 3 bases, the J end lost 2 bases, and 14 bases lay between the germline ends. The CDR3 is 15 residues long. The CDR3 loop reads CASSFLTGIPYEQYF. Here the CDR3 DNA reads TGTGCCAGCAGTTTTCTAACAGGGATACCCTACGAGCAGTACTTC.

This clone was observed a single time. V usage is TRBV5-1 and J usage is TRBJ2-2; 9 nucleotides match TRBD1. The germline V gene has CDR1 SGHRS and CDR2 YFSETQ. This CDR3 is 15 amino acids long. The V and J ends lost 4 bases and 7 bases, in that order; junction bases with no gene match: 8. The CDR3 region is CASSINRGLGGELFF. The CDR3 DNA is TGCGCCAGCAGCATTAACAGGGGGCTAGGCGGGGAGCTGTTTTTT.

V and J are TRBV2 and TRBJ1-5; D might be TRBD1 (5 bases). The germline gives CDR1 SNHLY, CDR2 FYNNEI. CDR3 length: 16 residues. Trimming shortened V by 6 bases and J by 7 bases, and 22 bases separated the two germline ends. This CDR3 reads CASRASFLGEGQPQHF. The CDR3 region has the DNA TGTGCCAGCAGAGCCTCCTTCTTAGGGGAAGGACAGCCCCAGCATTTT.

The rearrangement links TRBV5-8 to TRBJ1-6, with D possibly being TRBD1 (5 bases). Germline V lookup: CDR1 SGHTS, CDR2 YDEGEE. V was clipped by 2 bases and J by 8 bases, with 20 bases between them. The CDR3 runs to 17 residues. This chain's CDR3 is CASSFWQGQGKDSPLHF. For the CDR3, the DNA is TGTGCCAGCAGCTTTTGGCAGGGTCAAGGGAAAGATTCACCCCTCCACTTT.

The rearrangement joins TRBV13 to TRBJ2-2; D is unclear. V dropped 5 bases and J dropped 6 bases, with 10 bases sitting between them. Germline CDR1 reads PRHDT; CDR2 reads FYEKMQ (reference sequence). CDR3 size: 13 residues. The CDR3 DNA reads TGTGCCAGCAGCGAAGTAAGCCCCGGGGAGCTGTTTTTT. Protein product: CASSEVSPGELFF.

CDR3 sequence (DNA): TGTGCCAGCACAGAAGGACAGGGGATCTACGAGCAGTACTTC. It encodes CASTEGQGIYEQYF. The rearrangement joins TRBV2 to TRBJ2-5; 9 bases line up with TRBD1. Near its end, the DNA agrees better with TRBJ2-7, so the J call may be wrong. CDR1 is SNHLY, CDR2 FYNNEI, per germline. The CDR3 runs to 14 residues.

The J gene is TRBJ2-6, the V gene TRBV7-8; no clear D gene. V gave up 5 bases and J gave up 2 bases, with 7 bases separating them. The CDR3 length is 14 residues. Germline V gene data show CDR1 as SGHVS and CDR2 as FQNEAQ. The CDR3 DNA reads as TGTGCCAGCAGCCCCCTCCCTGGGGCCAACGTCCTGACTTTC. Its protein is CASSPLPGANVLTF.

This clone was found a few times. CDR3 protein: CAISESLLAGELFF. The CDR3 DNA is TGTGCCATCAGTGAGTCCCTTCTCGCCGGGGAGCTGTTTTTT. The chain couples TRBV10-3 to TRBJ2-2; no definite D call. This CDR3 spans 14 amino acids. Germline V gives CDR1 ENHRY, CDR2 SYGVKD. The V end lost 0 bases, the J end lost 6 bases, and 8 bases lay between the germline ends.

The chain combines TRBV13 with TRBJ2-7; 7 positions agree with TRBD1. The CDR3 has 15 residues. Germline assignment: CDR1 PRHDT and CDR2 FYEKMQ (reference sequence). Unmatched junction bases numbered 6, after V lost 4 bases and J lost 0 bases. The CDR3 protein is CASSSRDRASYEQYF. The CDR3 DNA sequence: TGTGCCAGCAGCTCTCGGGACAGAGCCTCCTACGAGCAGTACTTC.

The chain uses TRBV10-2 and TRBJ2-5, with 10 bases aligning to TRBD2. The CDR3 has 17 amino acids. Germline CDR1 and CDR2: WSHSY and SAAADI. V was clipped by 0 bases and J by 2 bases; unmatched bases: 6. CDR3 DNA: TGCGCCAGCAGTGAGTCGCTGGGTAGCGGGGGGCAAGAGACCCAGTACTTC. Translated: CASSESLGSGGQETQYF.

To note about this clone: Sequence at one end of the junction differs from germline and may be a read error. J is TRBJ2-2 and V is TRBV7-9; TRBD2 agrees at 11 bases. CDR1 is SEHNR, CDR2 FQNEAQ, per germline (reference sequence). The CDR3 contains 16 residues. In nucleotides, the CDR3 is TGTTCCAGCAGCTTAAGACTAGCGGGGAAGACCGGGGAGCTGTTTTTT. It codes for CSSSLRLAGKTGELFF.

The genes are TRBV5-4 and TRBJ2-7, with D unresolved. Germline lookup yields CDR1 SGHNT and CDR2 YYREEE (reference sequence). Trimming cost V 4 bases and J 0 bases, with 8 bases left between them. The CDR3 covers 13 residues. The CDR3 sequence is CASSTRSSYEQYF. For the CDR3, the DNA is TGTGCCAGCAGCACAAGGAGCTCCTACGAGCAGTACTTC.

This clone was detected only once. The chain uses TRBV19 and TRBJ1-1; 7 bases are shared with TRBD1. Germline V gene data show CDR1 as LNHDA and CDR2 as SQIVND (reference sequence). Losses at the gene ends were 7 bases for V and 0 bases for J; bases not matched to a gene: 11. The CDR3 length is 16 residues. The CDR3 sequence is CASNERWGTVNTEAFF. CDR3 nucleotides: TGTGCCAGTAACGAACGGTGGGGGACAGTGAACACTGAAGCTTTCTTT.

The rearrangement joins TRBV5-1 to TRBJ2-5, with 11 positions matching TRBD2. V shed 4 bases and J 2 bases; nucleotides not matched to a gene: 19. There are 20 residues in the CDR3. Germline CDR1 SGHRS, CDR2 YFSETQ. The CDR3 DNA is TGCGCCAGCAGCCCCGGAGTAGCGGGGGGGAGTAGATGGGATCAAGAGACCCAGTACTTC. Translation gives CASSPGVAGGSRWDQETQYF.

The CDR3 loop reads CASSPQGPLTSGQETQYF. The CDR3, as DNA: TGTGCCAGCTCACCACAGGGACCCCTGACTAGCGGCCAAGAGACCCAGTACTTC. V gene TRBV18 combines with J gene TRBJ2-5, with 9 bases fitting TRBD2. The CDR3 runs 18 residues. With V trimmed by 1 base and J by 1 base, 10 bases remained unmatched. CDR1 KGHSH and CDR2 LQKENI come from the germline V gene. Full variable domain (rest looked up from reference TRBV18 and TRBJ2-5): NAGVMQNPRHLVRRRGQEARLRCSPMKGHSHVYWYRQLPEEGLKFMVYLQKENIIDESGMPKERFSAEFPKEGPSILRIQQVVRGDSAAYFCASSPQGPLTSGQETQYFGPGTRLLVL.

This chain links TRBV19 with TRBJ2-3, with a possible D match to TRBD2 (6 bases). V was cut by 5 bases and J by 2 bases, with 14 bases left in between. The CDR3 spans 15 residues. CDR1 and CDR2 from the germline V gene are LNHDA and SQIVND (reference sequence). CDR3 sequence (DNA): TGTGCCAGTAGTGAAGGACTATTTTTCACAGATACGCAGTATTTT. It codes for CASSEGLFFTDTQYF.

The chain combines TRBV19 with TRBJ1-5, with TRBD1 matching over 9 bases. J was trimmed by 8 bases and V by 5 bases; bases with no gene match: 7. The CDR3 runs 14 residues. CDR1 is LNHDA, CDR2 SQIVND, per germline (reference sequence). The DNA for the CDR3 is TGTGCCAGTAGTGACAGGGGGGACCGGGAGCCCCAGCATTTT. This gives the protein CASSDRGDREPQHF. Using reference TRBV19 and TRBJ1-5 for the parts outside the CDR3, the full variable domain is DGGITQSPKYLFRKEGQNVTLSCEQNLNHDAMYWYRQDPGQGLRLIYYSQIVNDFQKGDIAEGYSVSREKKESFPLTVTSAQKNPTAFYLCASSDRGDREPQHFGDGTRLSIL.

V gene TRBV7-6 combines with J gene TRBJ2-3; the match to TRBD2 covers 9 bases. J was trimmed by 0 bases and V by 2 bases; bases with no gene match: 9. The CDR3 sequence is 18 residues long. CDR1 is SGHVS, CDR2 FNYEAQ, per germline. The CDR3 reads CASSLRPLAGPSTDTQYF. The CDR3 DNA follows: TGTGCCAGCAGCTTACGTCCGCTAGCGGGACCAAGCACAGATACGCAGTATTTT.

V and J are TRBV5-5 and TRBJ2-5, with TRBD1 matching over 10 bases. The CDR3 consists of 13 residues. Per germline, CDR1 SGHKS and CDR2 YYEKEE (reference sequence). V shed 5 bases and J 5 bases; nucleotides not matched to a gene: 3. In nucleotides, the CDR3 is TGTGCCAGCAGGACAGGGGGCTCGGAGACCCAGTACTTC. Its translation: CASRTGGSETQYF.

V usage is TRBV19 and J usage is TRBJ2-7; D perhaps matches TRBD1 (5 bases). This CDR3 is 15 amino acids long. Germline V gene sequence: CDR1 LNHDA, CDR2 SQIVND (reference sequence). V lost 3 bases to trimming and J lost 1 base, with 13 bases between them. The DNA of the CDR3 is TGTGCCAGTAGTATCCCACAGGCCAGTTCCTACGAGCAGTACTTC. Translating gives CASSIPQASSYEQYF.

V is TRBV5-1 and J is TRBJ2-4, with TRBD1 identical over 7 bases. After removal of 2 bases from V and 0 bases from J, the junction contained 8 bases not matched to a gene. The CDR3 consists of 17 residues. Germline loops: CDR1 SGHRS, CDR2 YFSETQ. The CDR3 nucleotides are TGCGCCAGCAGCTTAGAAGGCAGGGGGTTAGCCAAAAACATTCAGTACTTC. This sequence encodes CASSLEGRGLAKNIQYF.

The V and J genes are TRBV7-7 and TRBJ2-2, with 8 nucleotides matching TRBD2. Germline CDR1 SSHAT, CDR2 FNYEAQ (reference sequence). The CDR3 has 15 amino acids. With V trimmed by 6 bases and J by 0 bases, 3 bases remained unmatched. CDR3 DNA: TGTGCCAGCAGGAGAGCGGGGGCGAACACCGGGGAGCTGTTTTTT. This sequence encodes CASRRAGANTGELFF.